The clone carrying this T cell receptor beta chain was observed a few times. Its target is not known. The CDR3 is 13 amino acids. Germline V gene data show CDR1 as MGHDK and CDR2 as SYGVNS. With V trimmed by 4 bases and J by 3 bases, 3 bases remained unmatched. The data belong to a study of T cells after yellow fever vaccination. Study information: Any fraction with a low cell number was prepared using SMART-Seq v4 Ultra Low Input. Study results and limitations: Once the booster was given, most primary-vaccination clones reappeared, at more than 95% for CD4 and 88% for CD8. FACS-sorted repertoires might harbor abundant contaminating clonotypes from the bulk population.

MiXCR was run by TCRdb on the 5' RACE reads, yielding one entry per CDR3 protein. Of hundreds of thousands of distinct CDR3 sequences listed, roughly 9.4% are singletons. The specimen comprised PBMCs, sampled on the day of the first yellow fever vaccination. The TCR sequence derives from a man between 18 and 29 years old who received the YFV17D yellow fever vaccine. This chain connects TRBV25-1 to TRBJ2-7; TRBD2 agrees at 7 bases. CDR3 DNA: TGTGCCAGCAGTGGGGGGGGGATCTACGAGCAGTACTTC. It yields the protein CASSGGGIYEQYF.